This TCR beta chain was sequenced during a study of CXCR3-negative and CXCR3-positive naive CD8 T cells. Whole-study context: Cumulative TRB read yield was about 140 million, averaging about 1.5 +/- 0.3 million per library.

For this clonotype: What it recognizes is unknown.

Study observations and caveats: Against CXCR3-negative naive cells, CXCR3-positive naive cells showed more hydrophobic TRB CDR3s. Naive CXCR3-negative and CXCR3-positive cells had similar TRBV-TRBJ usage; memory differed.

All CD8+ T cell subsets were sorted in triplicate at 300,000 cells each. Those CD8+ T cells considered naive were CD45RO-CCR7+CD27+CD95-. UMI-tagged TRB cDNA libraries were built via 5' RACE. With the 5' RACE reads reprocessed, TCRdb shows one record per CDR3 protein and no DNA. This table holds about 130,000 distinct CDR3 sequences. The CDR3 has 15 residues. Sequenced material: naive CXCR3+ CD8+ T cells from blood. The subset: CD45RO-CCR7+CD27+CD95- naive CD8+ T cells expressing CXCR3 (TNR3+). The chain employs TRBV12-3 or TRBV12-4 and TRBJ2-7; TCRdb selects TRBD1, and the lack of DNA leaves this call unchecked. This TCR was recovered from a human donor in good health. Some clones in this sample may be carry-over from other donors' samples. The CDR3 protein is CASSILTGVPYEQYF.